The T cell receptor (beta chain) described here comes from a study of response to subunit inactivated influenza vaccine. Whole-study results and caveats: Authors suggested that a seasonal influenza vaccination recruits few new T cells each time.

In the case of this clonotype: Its antigen is as yet unknown.

This CDR3 is 13 amino acids long. Germline V lookup: CDR1 DFQATT, CDR2 SNEGSKA (reference sequence). Trimming took off 3 bases at V and 6 bases at J, with 14 bases between the two ends. TCRdb processed the RT-PCR reads anew with MiXCR; each CDR3 protein has one entry. The sample comprises roughly 780,000 distinct CDR3 sequences, approximately 17% of which are singletons, and approximately 10% rests with the top ten. The chain combines TRBV20-1 with TRBJ1-2; D gene uncertain. This receptor was taken from a man over 45 who received an inactivated influenza vaccine. Sequencing used PBMCs from blood, obtained roughly 5 days after vaccination. The CDR3 here is CSASGSPEDGYTF. Written as DNA, the CDR3 is TGCAGTGCTAGCGGATCTCCGGAAGATGGCTACACCTTC.